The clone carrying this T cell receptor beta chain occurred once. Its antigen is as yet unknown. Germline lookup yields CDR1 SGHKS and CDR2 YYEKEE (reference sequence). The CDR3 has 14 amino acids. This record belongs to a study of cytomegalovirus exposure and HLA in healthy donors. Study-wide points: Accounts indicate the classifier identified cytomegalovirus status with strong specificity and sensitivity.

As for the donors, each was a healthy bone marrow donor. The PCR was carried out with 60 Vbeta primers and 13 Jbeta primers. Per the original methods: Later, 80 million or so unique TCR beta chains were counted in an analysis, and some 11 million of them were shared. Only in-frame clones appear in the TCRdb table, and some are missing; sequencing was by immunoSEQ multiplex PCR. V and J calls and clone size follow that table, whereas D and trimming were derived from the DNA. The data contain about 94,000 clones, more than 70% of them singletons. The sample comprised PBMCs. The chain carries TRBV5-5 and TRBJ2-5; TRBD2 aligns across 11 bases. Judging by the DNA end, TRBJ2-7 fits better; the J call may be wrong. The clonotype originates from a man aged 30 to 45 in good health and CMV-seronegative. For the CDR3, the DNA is TGTGCCAGCAGCCGACTAGCGGGGTACTACGAGCAGTACTTC. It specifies CASSRLAGYYEQYF.